These T cell receptor beta chains were read from a single sample in a study of blood T cells in healthy people across ages. TCRdb itself ran the 5' RACE reads through MiXCR, one entry per CDR3 protein. The sample has more than 1 million distinct CDR3 sequences; 45% are singletons. The sequencing sample was made of blood. The origin of the receptors is a woman aged 60 to 75 in good health. Both conserved end residues are part of each CDR3. D genes are given only for firm matches. Clone size appears in some rows only: once, few, many, or a class for an expanded clone.

CDR3 | DNA | size | D | J | V
CAGSPRDRGNSPLHF | TGTGCCGGCAGTCCCCGGGACAGGGGAAATTCACCCCTCCACTTT | . | TRBD1 | TRBJ1-6 | TRBV12-3/TRBV12-4
CASSLQGLEQYF | TGTGCCAGCAGTTTACAGGGCCTCGAGCAGTACTTC | . | . | TRBJ2-7 | TRBV27
CASSRRGYEQYF | TGCGCCAGCAGCCGCCGGGGTTACGAGCAGTACTTC | many | . | TRBJ2-7 | TRBV28
CASSLDRTGLNYGYTF | TGTGCCAGCAGCTTAGATCGGACAGGACTCAACTATGGCTACACCTTC | . | TRBD1 | TRBJ1-2 | TRBV7-2
CASSPGAGLSYEQYF | TGTGCCAGCAGCCCGGGGGCGGGACTCTCCTACGAGCAGTACTTC | once | . | TRBJ2-7 | TRBV5-4
CASPKGDNPYEQYF | TGTGCCAGCCCCAAGGGGGACAATCCCTACGAGCAGTACTTC | . | . | TRBJ2-7 | TRBV7-2
CSVDGGARFF | TGCAGCGTTGATGGGGGGGCTCGGTTCTTC | . | . | TRBJ2-1 | TRBV29-1
CASSRPDRDEQYF | TGTGCCAGCAGCCGACCTGACAGGGACGAGCAGTACTTC | . | TRBD1 | TRBJ2-7 | TRBV25-1
CASSYSASGSSYNEQFF | TGTGCCAGCAGTTATTCAGCTAGCGGGAGCTCCTACAATGAGCAGTTCTTC | few | TRBD2 | TRBJ2-1 | TRBV6-9
CASNSGTHRTYEQYF | TGTGCCAGCAATTCCGGGACGCATAGAACCTACGAGCAGTACTTC | few | . | TRBJ2-7 | TRBV6-2/TRBV6-3
CAITQTGGNTGELFF | TGTGCCATCACCCAGACAGGGGGAAACACCGGGGAGCTGTTTTTT | . | TRBD1 | TRBJ2-2 | TRBV10-3
CSARDRTSNTDTQYF | TGCAGTGCTAGAGATCGAACCTCCAACACAGATACGCAGTATTTT | . | . | TRBJ2-3 | TRBV20-1
CASSDQGKNYGYTF | TGTGCTAGCAGTGACCAGGGGAAGAACTATGGCTACACCTTC | . | . | TRBJ1-2 | TRBV2
CASSITSGSADTQYF | TGTGCCAGCAGTATCACTAGCGGGAGTGCAGATACGCAGTATTTT | . | TRBD2 | TRBJ2-3 | TRBV27
CATNPGTGGYEQYF | TGTGCCACCAACCCCGGGACAGGGGGCTACGAGCAGTACTTC | once | TRBD1 | TRBJ2-7 | TRBV15
CASSLGLAVYNEQFF | TGCGCCAGCAGCTTGGGCCTAGCGGTTTACAATGAGCAGTTCTTC | many | TRBD2 | TRBJ2-1 | TRBV5-1
CASSLAIARGIPNEQYF | TGTGCCAGCAGCTTAGCCATAGCCCGGGGGATCCCCAATGAGCAGTACTTC | . | . | TRBJ2-7 | TRBV7-9
CASSPQTGIGATDTQYF | TGTGCCAGCAGCCCCCAAACAGGGATCGGGGCGACAGATACGCAGTATTTT | . | . | TRBJ2-3 | TRBV7-6
CASSSLMRSSSYEQYF | TGTGCCAGCAGTTCCCTTATGCGGTCGAGCTCCTACGAGCAGTACTTC | . | . | TRBJ2-7 | TRBV27
CASSEAFGTPYEQYF | TGTGCCAGCAGTGAAGCGTTCGGAACACCGTACGAGCAGTACTTC | . | . | TRBJ2-7 | TRBV2
CASSPWLGLASSNEQYF | TGTGCCAGCAGCCCCTGGCTGGGACTAGCGTCCTCCAATGAGCAGTACTTC | few | TRBD2 | TRBJ2-7 | TRBV6-2/TRBV6-3
CASSERAGALGYTF | TGTGCCAGCAGCGAAAGGGCGGGGGCCTTGGGCTACACCTTC | few | . | TRBJ1-2 | TRBV27
CASSFSAPTSGVSSYEQYF | TGTGCCAGCAGCTTTTCGGCCCCCACTAGCGGGGTAAGCTCCTACGAGCAGTACTTC | . | TRBD2 | TRBJ2-7 | TRBV11-2
CASTMGLASYEQYF | TGTGCCAGCACCATGGGACTAGCGAGCTACGAGCAGTACTTC | few | TRBD2 | TRBJ2-7 | TRBV11-2
CSARWGGYEQYF | TGCAGTGCTAGATGGGGGGGATACGAGCAGTACTTC | . | TRBD2 | TRBJ2-7 | TRBV20-1
CASRSGTGYGEKLFF | TGTGCCAGCAGATCCGGGACAGGGTATGGTGAAAAACTGTTTTTT | . | TRBD1 | TRBJ1-4 | TRBV5-6
CASSYRGQGAYGYTF | TGTGCCAGCAGTTACCGGGGACAGGGTGCCTATGGCTACACCTTC | many | TRBD1 | TRBJ1-2 | TRBV6-5
CASSLSPGAAQYF | TGTGCCAGCAGTCTAAGCCCGGGAGCCGCGCAGTATTTT | few | . | TRBJ2-3 | TRBV12-3/TRBV12-4
CSVAKREPYEQYF | TGCAGCGTTGCTAAGCGGGAGCCCTACGAGCAGTACTTC | few | TRBD2 | TRBJ2-7 | TRBV29-1
CASSTGQASMQETQYF | TGCGCCAGCAGCACCGGACAGGCTAGCATGCAAGAGACCCAGTACTTC | few | TRBD1 | TRBJ2-5 | TRBV5-1
CSVEDRQGSRYGYTF | TGCAGCGTTGAGGACCGACAGGGGAGTAGGTATGGCTACACCTTC | . | TRBD1 | TRBJ1-2 | TRBV29-1
CASSVPPQETQYF | TGTGCCAGCAGTGTCCCACCTCAAGAGACCCAGTACTTC | . | . | TRBJ2-5 | TRBV2
CAWGGVAPDEQYF | TGTGCCTGGGGGGGGGTGGCGCCAGACGAGCAGTACTTC | . | TRBD2 | TRBJ2-7 | TRBV30
CASSSPWGDREVDGYTF | TGTGCCAGCAGCTCCCCCTGGGGGGACAGAGAGGTCGATGGCTACACCTTC | few | TRBD1 | TRBJ1-2 | TRBV9
CSAGTGASRELFF | TGCAGTGCTGGGACAGGGGCCTCCAGGGAGCTGTTTTTT | . | TRBD1 | TRBJ2-2 | TRBV20-1
CASSLGRGQVNEQFF | TGTGCCAGCAGCTTGGGGAGGGGACAAGTCAATGAGCAGTTCTTC | few | . | TRBJ2-1 | TRBV5-6